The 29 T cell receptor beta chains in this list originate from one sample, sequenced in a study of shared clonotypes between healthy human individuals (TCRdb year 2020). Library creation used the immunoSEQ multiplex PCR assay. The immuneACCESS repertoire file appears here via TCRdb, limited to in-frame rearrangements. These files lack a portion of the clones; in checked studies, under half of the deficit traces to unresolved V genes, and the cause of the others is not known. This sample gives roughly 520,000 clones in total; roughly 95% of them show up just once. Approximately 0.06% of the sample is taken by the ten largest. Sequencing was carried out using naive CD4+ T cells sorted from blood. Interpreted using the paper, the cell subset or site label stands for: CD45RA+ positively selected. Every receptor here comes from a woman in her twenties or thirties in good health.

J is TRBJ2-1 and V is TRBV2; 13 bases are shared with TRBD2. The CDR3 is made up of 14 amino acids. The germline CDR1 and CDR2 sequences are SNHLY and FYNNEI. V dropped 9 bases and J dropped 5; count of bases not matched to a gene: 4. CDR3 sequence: CARRGTSGDNEQFF. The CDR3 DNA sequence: TGTGCCAGACGAGGGACTAGCGGGGACAATGAGCAGTTCTTC.

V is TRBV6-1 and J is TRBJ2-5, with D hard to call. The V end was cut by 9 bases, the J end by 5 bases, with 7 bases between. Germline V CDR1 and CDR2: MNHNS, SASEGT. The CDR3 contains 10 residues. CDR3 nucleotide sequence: TGTGCCAGTCTGAGGGAGACCCAGTACTTC. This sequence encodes CASLRETQYF.

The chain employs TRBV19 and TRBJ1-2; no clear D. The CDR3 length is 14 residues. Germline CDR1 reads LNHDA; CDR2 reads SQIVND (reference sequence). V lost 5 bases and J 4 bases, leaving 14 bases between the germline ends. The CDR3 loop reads CASSPTRILYGYTF. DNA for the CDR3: TGTGCCAGTAGTCCCACCAGGATTCTCTATGGCTACACCTTC.

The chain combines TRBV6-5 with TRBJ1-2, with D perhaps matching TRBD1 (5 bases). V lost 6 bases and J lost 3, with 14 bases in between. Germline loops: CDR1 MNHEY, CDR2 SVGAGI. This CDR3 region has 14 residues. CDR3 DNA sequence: TGTGCCAGCAGATTTCAAGGGGTCGACTATGGCTACACCTTC. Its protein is CASRFQGVDYGYTF.

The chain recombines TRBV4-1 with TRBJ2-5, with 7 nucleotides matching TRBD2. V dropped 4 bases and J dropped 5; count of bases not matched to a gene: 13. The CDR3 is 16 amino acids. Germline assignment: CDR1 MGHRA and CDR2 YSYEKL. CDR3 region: CASSRQRDWGGETQYF. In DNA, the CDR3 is TGCGCCAGCAGCCGTCAGCGGGATTGGGGGGGTGAGACCCAGTACTTC.

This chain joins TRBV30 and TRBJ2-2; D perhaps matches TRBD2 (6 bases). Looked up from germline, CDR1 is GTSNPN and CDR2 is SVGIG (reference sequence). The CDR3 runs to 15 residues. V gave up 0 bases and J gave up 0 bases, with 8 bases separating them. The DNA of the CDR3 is TGTGCCTGGAGTGTCGCGGGGACGAACACCGGGGAGCTGTTTTTT. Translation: CAWSVAGTNTGELFF. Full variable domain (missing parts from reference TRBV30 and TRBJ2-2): SQTIHQWPATLVQPVGSPLSLECTVEGTSNPNLYWYRQAAGRGLQLLFYSVGIGQISSEVPQNLSASRPQDRQFILSSKKLLLSDSGFYLCAWSVAGTNTGELFFGEGSRLTVL.

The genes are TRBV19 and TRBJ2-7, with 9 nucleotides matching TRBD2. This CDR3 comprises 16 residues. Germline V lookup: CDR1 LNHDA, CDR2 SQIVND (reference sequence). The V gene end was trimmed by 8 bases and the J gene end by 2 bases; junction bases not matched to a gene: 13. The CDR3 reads CASGKTVASGAYEQYF. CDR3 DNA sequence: TGTGCCAGTGGTAAAACGGTGGCTAGCGGGGCCTACGAGCAGTACTTC.

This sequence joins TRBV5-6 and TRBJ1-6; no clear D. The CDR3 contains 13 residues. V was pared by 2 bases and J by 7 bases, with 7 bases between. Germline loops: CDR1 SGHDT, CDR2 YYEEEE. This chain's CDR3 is CASSLSGNSPLHF. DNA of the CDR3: TGTGCCAGCAGCTTATCGGGGAATTCACCCCTCCACTTT.

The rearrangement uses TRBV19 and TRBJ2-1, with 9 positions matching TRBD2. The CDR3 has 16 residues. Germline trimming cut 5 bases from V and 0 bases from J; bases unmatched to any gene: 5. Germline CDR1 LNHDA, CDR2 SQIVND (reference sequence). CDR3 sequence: CASSLSSGSSYNEQFF. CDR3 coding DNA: TGTGCCAGTAGTCTGAGTAGCGGGAGCTCCTACAATGAGCAGTTCTTC.

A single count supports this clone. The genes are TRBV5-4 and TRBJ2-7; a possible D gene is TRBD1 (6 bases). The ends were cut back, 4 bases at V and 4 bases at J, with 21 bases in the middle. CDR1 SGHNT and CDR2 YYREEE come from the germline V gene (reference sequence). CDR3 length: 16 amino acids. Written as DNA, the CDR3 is TGTGCCAGCAGCCTCCGGTTGGGGGCAAAAGTTTACGAGCAGTACTTC. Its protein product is CASSLRLGAKVYEQYF.

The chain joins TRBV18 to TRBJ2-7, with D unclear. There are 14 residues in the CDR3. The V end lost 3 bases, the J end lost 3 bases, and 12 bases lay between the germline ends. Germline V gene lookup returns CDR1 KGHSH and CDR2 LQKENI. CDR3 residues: CASSPSRSVYEQYF. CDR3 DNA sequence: TGTGCCAGCTCACCCTCCAGGTCCGTCTACGAGCAGTACTTC.

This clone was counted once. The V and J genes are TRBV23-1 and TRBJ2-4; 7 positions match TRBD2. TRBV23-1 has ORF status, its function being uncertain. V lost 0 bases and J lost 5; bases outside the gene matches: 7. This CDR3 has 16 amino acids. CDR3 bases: TGCGCCAGCAGTCAATCGTGGGAGGGAGGGGAAAACATTCAGTACTTC. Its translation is CASSQSWEGGENIQYF.

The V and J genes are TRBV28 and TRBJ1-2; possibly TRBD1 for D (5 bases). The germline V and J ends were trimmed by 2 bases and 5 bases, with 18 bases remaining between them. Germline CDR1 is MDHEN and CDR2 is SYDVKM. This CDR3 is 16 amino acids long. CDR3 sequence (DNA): TGTGCCAGCAGTTTAAATGTTGGCCTCAAGGGGTATGGCTACACCTTC. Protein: CASSLNVGLKGYGYTF.

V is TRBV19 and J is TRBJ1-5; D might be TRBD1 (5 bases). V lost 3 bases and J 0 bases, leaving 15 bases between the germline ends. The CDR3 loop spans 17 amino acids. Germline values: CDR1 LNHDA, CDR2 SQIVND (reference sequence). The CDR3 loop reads CASSMNMGRYSNQPQHF. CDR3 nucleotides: TGTGCCAGTAGTATGAACATGGGACGGTATAGCAATCAGCCCCAGCATTTT.

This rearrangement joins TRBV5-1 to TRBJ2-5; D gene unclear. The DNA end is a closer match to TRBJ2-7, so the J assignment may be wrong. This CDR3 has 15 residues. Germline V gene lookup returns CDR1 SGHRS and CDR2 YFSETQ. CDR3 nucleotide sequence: TGCGCCAGCAGCTCCCACCATCCAAGCTCCTACGAGCAGTACTTC. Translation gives CASSSHHPSSYEQYF.

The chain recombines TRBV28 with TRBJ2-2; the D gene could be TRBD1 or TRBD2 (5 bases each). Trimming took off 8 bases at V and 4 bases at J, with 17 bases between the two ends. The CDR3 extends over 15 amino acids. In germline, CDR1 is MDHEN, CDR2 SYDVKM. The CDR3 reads CASQEPGTGTGELFF. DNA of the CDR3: TGTGCCAGCCAAGAGCCGGGGACGGGCACCGGGGAGCTGTTTTTT.

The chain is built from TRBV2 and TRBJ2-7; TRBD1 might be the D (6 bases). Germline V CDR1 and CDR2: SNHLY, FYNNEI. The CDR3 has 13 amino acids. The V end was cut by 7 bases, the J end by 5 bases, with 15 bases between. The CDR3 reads CASKGLGGDEQYF. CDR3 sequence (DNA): TGTGCCAGCAAAGGCCTTGGGGGCGACGAGCAGTACTTC.

CDR3 in amino acids: CASSMGNRGFYGYTF. The DNA of the CDR3 is TGTGCCAGTAGTATGGGTAACCGGGGGTTCTATGGCTACACCTTC. This sequence joins TRBV19 and TRBJ1-2; maybe TRBD1 (5 bases). The CDR3 has 15 residues. Germline CDR1 LNHDA, CDR2 SQIVND (reference sequence). V was trimmed by 3 bases and J by 4 bases, leaving 15 bases between them.

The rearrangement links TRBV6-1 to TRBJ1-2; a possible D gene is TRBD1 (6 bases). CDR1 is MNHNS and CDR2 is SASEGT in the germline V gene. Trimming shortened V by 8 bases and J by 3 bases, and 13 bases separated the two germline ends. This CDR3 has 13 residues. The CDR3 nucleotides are TGTGCCAGCCGAACCACAGGGTACTATGGCTACACCTTC. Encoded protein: CASRTTGYYGYTF.

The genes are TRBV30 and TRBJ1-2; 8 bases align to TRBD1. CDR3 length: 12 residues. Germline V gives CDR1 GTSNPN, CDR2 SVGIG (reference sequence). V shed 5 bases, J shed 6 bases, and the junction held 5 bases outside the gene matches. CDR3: CAWETGGDGYTF. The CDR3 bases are TGTGCCTGGGAAACAGGGGGGGATGGCTACACCTTC.

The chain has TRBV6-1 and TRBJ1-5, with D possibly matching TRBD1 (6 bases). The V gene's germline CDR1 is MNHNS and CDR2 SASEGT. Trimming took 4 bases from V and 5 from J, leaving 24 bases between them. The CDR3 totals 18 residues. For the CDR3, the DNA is TGTGCCAGCAGTGGGGATACATGGGGGGCACGGGTTTATCAGCCCCAGCATTTT. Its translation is CASSGDTWGARVYQPQHF.

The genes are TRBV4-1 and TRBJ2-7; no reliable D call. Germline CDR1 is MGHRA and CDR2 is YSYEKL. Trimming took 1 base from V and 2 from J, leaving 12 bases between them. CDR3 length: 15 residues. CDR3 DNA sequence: TGCGCCAGCAGCCAAGCCCTTATTAGCACCTACGAGCAGTACTTC. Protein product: CASSQALISTYEQYF.

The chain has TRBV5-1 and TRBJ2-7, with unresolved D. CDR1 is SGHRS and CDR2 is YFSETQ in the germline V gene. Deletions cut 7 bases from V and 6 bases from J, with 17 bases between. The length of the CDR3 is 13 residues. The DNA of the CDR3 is TGCGCCAGCCTGGCGCAGGAGAAGGGCGAGCAGTACTTC. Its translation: CASLAQEKGEQYF.

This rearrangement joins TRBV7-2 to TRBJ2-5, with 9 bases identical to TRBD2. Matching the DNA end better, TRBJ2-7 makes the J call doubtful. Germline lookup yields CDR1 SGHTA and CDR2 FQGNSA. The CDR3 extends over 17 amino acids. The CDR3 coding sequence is TGTGCCAGCGGACGACTAGCGGCGCTTGGTTTGGGGGGCGAGCAGTACTTC. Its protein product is CASGRLAALGLGGEQYF.

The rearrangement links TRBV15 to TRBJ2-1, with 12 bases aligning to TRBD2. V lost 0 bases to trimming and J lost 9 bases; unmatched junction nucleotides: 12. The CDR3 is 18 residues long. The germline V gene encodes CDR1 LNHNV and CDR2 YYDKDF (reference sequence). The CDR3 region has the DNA TGTGCCACCAGCAGAGATCCCCCTGGACTAGCGGGATTGGGTGAGCAGTTCTTC. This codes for CATSRDPPGLAGLGEQFF. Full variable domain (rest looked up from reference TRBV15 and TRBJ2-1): DAMVIQNPRYQVTQFGKPVTLSCSQTLNHNVMYWYQQKSSQAPKLLFHYYDKDFNNEADTPDNFQSRRPNTSFCFLDIRSPGLGDTAMYLCATSRDPPGLAGLGEQFFGPGTRLTVL.

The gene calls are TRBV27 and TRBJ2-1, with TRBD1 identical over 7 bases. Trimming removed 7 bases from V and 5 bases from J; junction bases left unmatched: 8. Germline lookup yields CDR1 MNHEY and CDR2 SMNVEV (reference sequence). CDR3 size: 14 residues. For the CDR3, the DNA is TGTGCCAGCAAAGGACAGGCGAAGCACAATGAGCAGTTCTTC. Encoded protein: CASKGQAKHNEQFF.

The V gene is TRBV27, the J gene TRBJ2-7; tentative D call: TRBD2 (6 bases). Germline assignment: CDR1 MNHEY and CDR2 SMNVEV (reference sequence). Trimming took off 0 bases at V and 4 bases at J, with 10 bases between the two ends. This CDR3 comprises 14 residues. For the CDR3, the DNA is TGTGCCAGCAGTTTATCTAGCGGTACATACGAGCAGTACTTC. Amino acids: CASSLSSGTYEQYF.

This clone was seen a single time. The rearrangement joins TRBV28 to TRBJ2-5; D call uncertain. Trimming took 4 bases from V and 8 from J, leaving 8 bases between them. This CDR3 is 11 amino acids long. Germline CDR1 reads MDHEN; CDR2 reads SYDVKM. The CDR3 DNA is TGTGCCAGCAGTTCCCGTGACACCCAGTACTTC. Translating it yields CASSSRDTQYF.

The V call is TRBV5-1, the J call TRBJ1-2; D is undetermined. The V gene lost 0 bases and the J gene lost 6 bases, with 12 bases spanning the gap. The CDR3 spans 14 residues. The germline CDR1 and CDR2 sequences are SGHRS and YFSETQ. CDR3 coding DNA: TGCGCCAGCAGCTTGGGGGTAGATTGGGATGGCTACACCTTC. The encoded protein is CASSLGVDWDGYTF.